This TCR beta chain was identified in a study of resident and recirculating memory T cells in vitiligo. Stability required unchanged lesions during the previous 6 months. No vitiligo treatment was given during the prior three months. CDR1 and CDR2 (germline): SGHAT, FQNNGV. CDR3 length: 13 amino acids. V was clipped by 6 bases and J by 6 bases; unmatched bases: 5. Sequenced by immunoSEQ multiplex PCR; TCRdb stores in-frame clones only, minus some. The top ten clones hold approximately 4.8% of a sample with around 78,000 clones, around 92% of them seen once. This TCR was sampled from a male donor with vitiligo. The genes are TRBV11-2 and TRBJ1-1; 9 bases line up with TRBD1. Material: blood. The CDR3 is CASSGQGMAEAFF. The CDR3 DNA sequence: TGTGCCAGCAGTGGACAGGGGATGGCTGAAGCTTTCTTT. Combining the CDR3 with reference TRBV11-2 and TRBJ1-1 gives the whole variable domain EAGVAQSPRYKIIEKRQSVAFWCNPISGHATLYWYQQILGQGPKLLIQFQNNGVVDDSQLPKDRFSAERLKGVDSTLKIQPAKLEDSAVYLCASSGQGMAEAFFGQGTRLTVV.